A single sample gave rise to the 2 T cell receptor beta chains below, sequenced in a study of control samples from healthy donors and cancer patients. Profiled with immunoSEQ multiplex PCR; TCRdb holds only in-frame clones, not every one. The top ten clones hold around 6.2% of a sample with 150,000 or so clones, just under 95% of them seen once. What was sequenced was blood. The receptors come from a man aged 40-49 years in good health.

The rearrangement joins TRBV2 to TRBJ1-2; no reliable D call. The V end was cut by 1 base, the J end by 4 bases, with 10 bases between. The CDR3 runs to 14 residues. Per the germline V gene, CDR1 is SNHLY and CDR2 is FYNNEI. DNA for the CDR3: TGTGCCAGCAGTGAAGGTACAGAGCTCTATGGCTACACCTTC. It specifies CASSEGTELYGYTF.

This chain connects TRBV12-3 or TRBV12-4 to TRBJ1-1; no clear D gene. The CDR3 length is 11 residues. V lost 8 bases, J lost 10 bases, and 14 bases lay in between. Here the CDR3 DNA reads TGTGCCAGCTCCGGCCCTAGAGGAGCTTTCTTT. Translating gives CASSGPRGAFF.